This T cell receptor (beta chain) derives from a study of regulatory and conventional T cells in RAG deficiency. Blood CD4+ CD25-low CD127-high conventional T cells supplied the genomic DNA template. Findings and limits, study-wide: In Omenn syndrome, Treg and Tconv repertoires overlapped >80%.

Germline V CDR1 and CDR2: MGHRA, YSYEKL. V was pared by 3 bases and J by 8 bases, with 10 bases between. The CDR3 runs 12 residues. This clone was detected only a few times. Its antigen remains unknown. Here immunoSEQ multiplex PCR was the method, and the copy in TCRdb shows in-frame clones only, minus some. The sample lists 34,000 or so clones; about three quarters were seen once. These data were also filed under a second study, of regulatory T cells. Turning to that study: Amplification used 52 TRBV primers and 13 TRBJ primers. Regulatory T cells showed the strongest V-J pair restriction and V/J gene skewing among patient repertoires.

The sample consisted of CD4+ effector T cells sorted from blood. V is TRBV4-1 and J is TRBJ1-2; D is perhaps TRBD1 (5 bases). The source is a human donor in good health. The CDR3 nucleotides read TGCGCCAGCAGCCAGCCTCGGGGGGGCTACACCTTC. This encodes CASSQPRGGYTF.